The following is a T cell receptor (beta chain) sequence with its context. Its antigen is unidentified. Produced via immunoSEQ multiplex PCR; TCRdb's table is partial and in-frame only. The table lists 89,000 or so clones, 80% to 85% of them singletons. This sample stems from a study of radiotherapy plus CTLA-4 blockade in lung cancer. Points from the study as a whole: Radiotherapy with ipilimumab was followed by blood expansion of tumor-derived clones. Early blood T cell clone changes and increased post-radiation serum interferon-beta were reportedly the strongest response predictors.

Trimming cost V 1 base and J 2 bases, with 9 bases left between them. The CDR3 runs 14 residues. Germline CDR1 SEHNR, CDR2 FQNEAQ (reference sequence). The sequences come from peripheral blood, collected from a patient treated with radiotherapy plus ipilimumab. This chain uses TRBV7-9 with TRBJ2-7; D gene ambiguous. The receptor's source is a human donor with non-small cell lung cancer who had a partial response to radiotherapy plus ipilimumab. In nucleotides, the CDR3 is TGTGCCAGCAGCTTAGGAGGCGGAACCTACGAGCAGTACTTC. Residues: CASSLGGGTYEQYF.